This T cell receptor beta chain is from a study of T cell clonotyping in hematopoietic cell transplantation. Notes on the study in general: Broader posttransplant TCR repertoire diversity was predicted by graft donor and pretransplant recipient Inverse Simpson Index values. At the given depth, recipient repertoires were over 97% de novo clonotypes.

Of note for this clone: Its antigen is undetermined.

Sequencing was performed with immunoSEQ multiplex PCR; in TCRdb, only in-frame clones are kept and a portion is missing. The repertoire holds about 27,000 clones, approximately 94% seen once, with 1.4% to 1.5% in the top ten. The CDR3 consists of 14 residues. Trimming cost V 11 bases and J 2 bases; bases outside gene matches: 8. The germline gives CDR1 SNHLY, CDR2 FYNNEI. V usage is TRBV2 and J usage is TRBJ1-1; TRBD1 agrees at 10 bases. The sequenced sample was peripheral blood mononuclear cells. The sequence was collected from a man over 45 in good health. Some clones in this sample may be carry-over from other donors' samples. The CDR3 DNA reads TGTGCCGGACAGGGGGAGTGGGGTAACACTGAAGCTTTCTTT. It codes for CAGQGEWGNTEAFF.